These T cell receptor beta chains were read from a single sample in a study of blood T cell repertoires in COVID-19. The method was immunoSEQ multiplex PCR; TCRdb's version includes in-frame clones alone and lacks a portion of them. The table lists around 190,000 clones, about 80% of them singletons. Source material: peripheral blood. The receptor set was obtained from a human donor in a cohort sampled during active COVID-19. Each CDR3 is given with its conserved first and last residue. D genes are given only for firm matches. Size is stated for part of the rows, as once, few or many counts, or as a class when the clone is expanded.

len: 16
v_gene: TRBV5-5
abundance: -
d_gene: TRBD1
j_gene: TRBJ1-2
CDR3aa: CASSFQGARTNYGYTF
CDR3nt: TGTGCCAGCAGCTTCCAGGGGGCACGAACTAACTATGGCTACACCTTC

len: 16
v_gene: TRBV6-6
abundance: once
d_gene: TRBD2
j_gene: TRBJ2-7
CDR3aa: CASSYFNRLAAYEQYF
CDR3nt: TGTGCCAGCAGTTACTTTAACCGACTAGCGGCCTACGAGCAGTACTTC

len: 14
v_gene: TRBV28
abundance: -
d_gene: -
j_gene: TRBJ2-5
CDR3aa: CASSLGEVRETQYF
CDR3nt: TGTGCCAGCAGTTTGGGAGAGGTTAGGGAGACCCAGTACTTC

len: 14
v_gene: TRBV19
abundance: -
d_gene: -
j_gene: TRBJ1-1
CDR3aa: CASSIGSGRAEAFF
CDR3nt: TGTGCCAGTAGTATAGGGAGTGGAAGAGCTGAAGCTTTCTTT

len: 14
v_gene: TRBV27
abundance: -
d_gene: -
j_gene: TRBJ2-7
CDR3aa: CASSFLFTPYEQYF
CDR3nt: TGTGCCAGCAGTTTCCTATTTACCCCCTACGAGCAGTACTTC

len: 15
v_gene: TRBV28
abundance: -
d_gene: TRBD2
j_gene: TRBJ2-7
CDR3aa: CASSSLAGMTYEQYF
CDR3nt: TGTGCCAGCAGTTCCCTAGCGGGAATGACCTACGAGCAGTACTTC

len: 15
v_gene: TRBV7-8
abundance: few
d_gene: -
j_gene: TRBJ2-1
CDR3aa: CASSSPQRVYNEQFF
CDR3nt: TGTGCCAGCAGCTCCCCCCAGCGGGTATACAATGAGCAGTTCTTC

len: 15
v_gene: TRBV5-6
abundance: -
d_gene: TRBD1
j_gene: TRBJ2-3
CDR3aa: CASSLGQGVTDTQYF
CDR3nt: TGTGCCAGCAGCTTGGGGCAGGGGGTCACAGATACGCAGTATTTT

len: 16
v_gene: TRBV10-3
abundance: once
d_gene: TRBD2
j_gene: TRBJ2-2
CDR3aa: CAIGLAGGPGTGELFF
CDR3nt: TGTGCCATCGGACTAGCGGGGGGGCCGGGCACCGGGGAGCTGTTTTTT

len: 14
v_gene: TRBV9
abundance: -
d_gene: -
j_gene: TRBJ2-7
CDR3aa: CASSDGGGPYEQYF
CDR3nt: TGTGCCAGCAGCGACGGAGGCGGACCCTACGAGCAGTACTTC